This passage covers 20 T cell receptor beta chains from one sample sequenced in a study of CD8+CD57+ T cells in acquired aplastic anemia. Genomic DNA was employed as the template in profiling TCR beta VDJ and CDR3. TCRdb processed the reads anew with MiXCR; each CDR3 protein has one entry. The sample consists of around 190,000 distinct CDR3 sequences, approximately 49% of them appearing once. Sequencing was carried out using sorted CD4+, CD8+, or CD8+CD57+ T cells (not recorded which) from PBMCs. These receptors all come from a human donor in good health, serving as a control.

The rearrangement uses TRBV9 and TRBJ2-7; 7 bases agree with TRBD2. The germline CDR1 and CDR2 sequences are SGDLS and YYNGEE. After removal of 3 bases from V and 3 bases from J, the junction contained 3 bases not matched to a gene. The CDR3 is made up of 13 amino acids. This CDR3 is CASSGGGDYEQYF. Here the CDR3 DNA reads TGTGCCAGCAGCGGGGGAGGGGACTACGAGCAGTACTTC.

This clonotype was detected only once. This rearrangement joins TRBV10-1 to TRBJ2-6, with 10 bases identical to TRBD2. Germline V gene lookup returns CDR1 WNHNN and CDR2 SYGVQD (reference sequence). The CDR3 runs 18 residues. The J segment lost 4 bases and the V segment lost 6 bases, leaving 12 bases of the junction unmatched. CDR3 region: CASSHGLAGAEGANVLTF. CDR3 in DNA: TGCGCCAGCAGCCACGGGCTAGCGGGAGCGGAGGGGGCCAACGTCCTGACTTTC.

The chain links TRBV15 to TRBJ1-5; unclear D gene. With 0 bases removed from V and 7 bases from J, the gap between germline ends came to 10 bases. This CDR3 contains 14 residues. Germline V gene lookup returns CDR1 LNHNV and CDR2 YYDKDF (reference sequence). The CDR3 protein is CATSRDEGWQPQHF. As DNA, the CDR3 is TGTGCCACCAGCAGAGATGAGGGATGGCAGCCCCAGCATTTT.

In this sample, this clonotype turned up many times. The chain combines TRBV5-1 with TRBJ2-1; 10 bases are shared with TRBD2. The CDR3 contains 16 residues. After removal of 0 bases from V and 4 bases from J, the junction contained 4 bases not matched to a gene. From germline, CDR1 is SGHRS and CDR2 YFSETQ. The CDR3 spells CASSLAQRGGYNEQFF. The DNA of the CDR3 is TGCGCCAGCAGCTTGGCGCAGCGGGGGGGTTACAATGAGCAGTTCTTC.

Comments on this clonotype: The junction departs from the called germline gene at one end, perhaps through a read error. The chain uses TRBV6-6 and TRBJ1-6; D is uncertain. This CDR3 is built from 8 residues. CDR1 is MNHNY and CDR2 is SVGAGI in the germline V gene (reference sequence). The CDR3 DNA sequence: TGTGCCAGCACCATAACAGACTTT. Amino acids: CASTITDF.

This CDR3 is CAISEGFNTEAFF. The CDR3 nucleotides read TGTGCCATCAGTGAAGGGTTCAACACTGAAGCTTTCTTT. J is TRBJ1-1 and V is TRBV10-3; D gene uncertain. This CDR3 has 13 residues. The V end lost 3 bases, the J end lost 2 bases, and 7 bases lay between the germline ends. Germline values: CDR1 ENHRY, CDR2 SYGVKD.

On this clonotype: One end of the junction varies from germline; a read error may be responsible. The chain employs TRBV29-1 and TRBJ2-7, with 9 positions matching TRBD1. This CDR3 has 13 amino acids. CDR1 is SQVTM and CDR2 is ANQGSEA in the germline V gene. CDR3 residues: CSVVGDRVYEQHF. The CDR3, as DNA: TGCAGCGTTGTTGGGGACAGGGTCTACGAGCAGCACTTC.

This sequence joins TRBV27 and TRBJ1-6; D not resolved. Trimming stripped 2 bases from V and 10 bases from J, with 9 bases between. Per the germline V gene, CDR1 is MNHEY and CDR2 is SMNVEV (reference sequence). The CDR3 consists of 13 residues. The CDR3 protein is CASSLSSLSPLHF. The CDR3 DNA follows: TGTGCCAGCAGTTTAAGCTCTTTGTCACCCCTCCACTTT.

The chain joins TRBV10-3 to TRBJ1-1; 11 positions match TRBD1. The CDR3 sequence is 14 residues long. V was clipped by 10 bases and J by 3 bases; unmatched bases: 7. CDR1 and CDR2 from the germline V gene are ENHRY and SYGVKD. CDR3 protein: CASEPGQGDTEAFF. The CDR3 DNA follows: TGTGCCAGCGAACCGGGACAGGGGGACACTGAAGCTTTCTTT.

J is TRBJ2-5 and V is TRBV4-2; 14 bases fit TRBD2. The CDR3 consists of 18 residues. Unmatched junction bases numbered 6, after V lost 1 base and J lost 2 bases. CDR1 is LGHNA, CDR2 YNFKEQ, per germline. CDR3 residues: CASSQVHGLAGGQETQYF. The CDR3 DNA sequence: TGTGCCAGCAGCCAAGTCCACGGACTAGCGGGGGGACAAGAGACCCAGTACTTC.

This rearrangement joins TRBV25-1 to TRBJ2-5; D remains ambiguous. Germline V gene data show CDR1 as MGHDK and CDR2 as SYGVNS. V lost 6 bases to trimming and J lost 0 bases, with 17 bases between them. This CDR3 region has 16 residues. This chain's CDR3 is CASSHPVVWYQETQYF. The CDR3 coding sequence is TGTGCCAGCAGCCACCCAGTCGTCTGGTACCAAGAGACCCAGTACTTC.

The table lists this clonotype with many counts. The V and J genes are TRBV6-2 or TRBV6-3 and TRBJ1-6; D is undetermined. Germline CDR1 is MNHEY and CDR2 is SVGEGT. Trimming cost V 2 bases and J 5 bases, with 4 bases left between them. The CDR3 length is 13 residues. The CDR3: CASSYRDNSPLHF. For the CDR3, the DNA is TGTGCCAGCAGTTACAGGGATAATTCACCCCTCCACTTT.

The chain joins TRBV15 to TRBJ2-1; either TRBD1 or TRBD2 may fit D (5 bases each). The CDR3 is made up of 18 amino acids. Trimming pared 0 bases from V and 4 bases from J, leaving 19 bases between. Germline V gives CDR1 LNHNV, CDR2 YYDKDF (reference sequence). The CDR3 bases are TGTGCCACCAGCAGAGACGGGCTAGTGGGACCCTCGTACAATGAGCAGTTCTTC. Residues: CATSRDGLVGPSYNEQFF.

The rearrangement joins TRBV27 to TRBJ1-2, with 8 nucleotides matching TRBD1. Germline CDR1 MNHEY, CDR2 SMNVEV (reference sequence). The ends lost 3 bases at V and 9 bases at J; junction bases unmatched: 6. CDR3 length equals 13 residues. CDR3 in amino acids: CASSFDRGGSYTF. In DNA, the CDR3 is TGTGCCAGCAGTTTTGACAGGGGAGGTAGCTACACCTTC.

This clonotype was counted a single time. This chain links TRBV7-9 with TRBJ1-6, with 9 nucleotides matching TRBD1. The V gene end was trimmed by 6 bases and the J gene end by 9 bases; junction bases not matched to a gene: 12. There are 16 residues in the CDR3. Germline-derived CDR1 and CDR2 are SEHNR and FQNEAQ (reference sequence). The CDR3, as DNA: TGTGCCAGCAGAGGGGGCCCGGGACAGGGCACTTCACCCCTCCACTTT. This gives the protein CASRGGPGQGTSPLHF.

The genes are TRBV19 and TRBJ1-6; TRBD1 is a possible D gene (6 bases). This CDR3 contains 14 residues. In germline, CDR1 is LNHDA, CDR2 SQIVND (reference sequence). With 7 bases removed from V and 8 bases from J, the gap between germline ends came to 15 bases. The CDR3 loop reads CASNGEWGHSPLHF. In DNA, the CDR3 is TGTGCCAGTAACGGCGAATGGGGGCATTCACCCCTCCACTTT.

Details on this clonotype: One end of the junction varies from germline; a read error may be responsible. This chain uses TRBV10-2 with TRBJ1-4; D is perhaps TRBD1 (5 bases). The CDR3 has 16 residues. The germline gives CDR1 WSHSY, CDR2 SAAADI. The CDR3 DNA follows: TGTGCCAGTAGTATTCAACAGGTAGCAACTAATGAAAAACTGTTTTTT. Translated, it gives CASSIQQVATNEKLFF.

This clonotype was observed at least ten times. The genes are TRBV6-5 and TRBJ1-2, with 8 bases identical to TRBD1. The CDR3 extends over 13 amino acids. Losses at the gene ends were 4 bases for V and 8 bases for J; bases not matched to a gene: 6. CDR1 and CDR2 from the germline V gene are MNHEY and SVGAGI. The CDR3 bases are TGTGCCAGCAGTTTGCAGGGGGCTGGCGGCTACACCTTC. This translates into CASSLQGAGGYTF.

There are a few counts of this clonotype. V usage is TRBV20-1 and J usage is TRBJ1-3; the D gene is possibly TRBD1 (5 bases). The CDR3 loop spans 13 amino acids. The germline V gene encodes CDR1 DFQATT and CDR2 SNEGSKA (reference sequence). The germline V and J ends were trimmed by 5 bases and 7 bases, with 15 bases remaining between them. This chain's CDR3 is CSAHGGAVNTIYF. CDR3 sequence (DNA): TGCAGTGCTCATGGAGGGGCAGTGAACACCATATATTTT.

The chain uses TRBV7-3 and TRBJ2-7, with 10 bases identical to TRBD2. CDR1 is SGHTA, CDR2 FQGTGA, per germline. The CDR3 covers 14 residues. This chain's CDR3 is CAPPPAGGSYEQYF. The CDR3 DNA reads TGTGCTCCGCCCCCAGCGGGGGGGTCCTACGAGCAGTACTTC.